This TCR beta chain stems from a study of blood T cell repertoires in COVID-19. Germline CDR1 reads MDHEN; CDR2 reads SYDVKM. The ends were cut back, 5 bases at V and 4 bases at J, with 17 bases in the middle. The CDR3 is 15 residues long. Generated by immunoSEQ multiplex PCR, the TCRdb table keeps only in-frame clones and is missing some. Among tens of thousands of clones listed, more than 70% were seen once. The material sequenced was peripheral blood. This chain joins TRBV28 and TRBJ1-2; possible D gene TRBD1, 5 bases. The sequence was collected from a man older than 75 with acute or convalescent COVID-19. CDR3 nucleotides: TGTGCCAGCAGTGTTGGGGGGGAGGGTGTCTATGGCTACACCTTC. Translation gives CASSVGGEGVYGYTF.